A selection of T cell receptor beta chains follows, all from one sample in a study of post-analysis software for immune sequencing data. MiXCR, applied by TCRdb to the PCR reads, yields one record per CDR3 protein. The table includes about 620,000 distinct CDR3 sequences, 44% detected once. Specimen: blood. The receptors stem from a girl aged 10 to 17 with multiple sclerosis. The CDR3 runs from the conserved cysteine through the conserved F or W. D genes are given only for firm matches.

D gene: .
V gene: TRBV29-1
J gene: TRBJ2-7
CDR3 protein: CSGERRQFYEQYF

D gene: .
V gene: TRBV24-1
J gene: TRBJ2-1
CDR3 protein: CATSDPTYNEQFF

D gene: TRBD2
V gene: TRBV12-3/TRBV12-4
J gene: TRBJ2-1
CDR3 protein: CASSLGGRASYNEQFF

D gene: TRBD1
V gene: TRBV20-1
J gene: TRBJ2-7
CDR3 protein: CSASPGTGVWDYEQYF

D gene: .
V gene: TRBV20-1
J gene: TRBJ2-7
CDR3 protein: CSAREVRQGYEQYF

D gene: .
V gene: TRBV12-3/TRBV12-4
J gene: TRBJ2-5
CDR3 protein: CASSPGSREETQYF

D gene: .
V gene: TRBV12-3/TRBV12-4
J gene: TRBJ2-1
CDR3 protein: CASSLTAQRHNEQFF

D gene: .
V gene: TRBV20-1
J gene: .
CDR3 protein: CSATEEETQYF

D gene: .
V gene: TRBV3-1
J gene: TRBJ1-1
CDR3 protein: CASSPPGALDTEAFF

D gene: .
V gene: TRBV10-3
J gene: TRBJ2-7
CDR3 protein: CAISKRRVHEQYF

D gene: .
V gene: TRBV6-1
J gene: TRBJ1-1
CDR3 protein: CASSDQGNFAEAFF

D gene: TRBD2
V gene: TRBV3-1
J gene: TRBJ2-1
CDR3 protein: CASSPQTSSEQFF

D gene: .
V gene: TRBV29-1
J gene: TRBJ2-1
CDR3 protein: CSVRGTIASEQFF

D gene: TRBD1
V gene: TRBV6-7
J gene: TRBJ1-6
CDR3 protein: CASSYAGQKTGKDSPLHF

D gene: TRBD1
V gene: TRBV12-3/TRBV12-4
J gene: TRBJ1-2
CDR3 protein: CASTYRGRDYGYTF

D gene: .
V gene: TRBV27
J gene: TRBJ2-3
CDR3 protein: CASSLRGQSTDTQYF

D gene: TRBD2
V gene: TRBV12-3/TRBV12-4
J gene: TRBJ2-3
CDR3 protein: CASSLWASGRTDTQYF

D gene: .
V gene: TRBV2
J gene: TRBJ2-3
CDR3 protein: CASKEERSTDTQYF

D gene: TRBD2
V gene: TRBV30
J gene: TRBJ2-3
CDR3 protein: CAWSVTSGRVEDTQYF

D gene: .
V gene: TRBV12-3/TRBV12-4
J gene: TRBJ1-1
CDR3 protein: CASSSPGLTEAFF

D gene: .
V gene: TRBV6-5
J gene: .
CDR3 protein: CASSSGQGGPYEQYF

D gene: .
V gene: TRBV5-6
J gene: TRBJ1-1
CDR3 protein: CASSYEAFF

D gene: .
V gene: TRBV5-5
J gene: TRBJ1-2
CDR3 protein: CASSLRLANYGYTF

D gene: TRBD1
V gene: TRBV12-3/TRBV12-4
J gene: TRBJ2-5
CDR3 protein: CASSSPGQGLETQYF

D gene: .
V gene: TRBV20-1
J gene: TRBJ2-7
CDR3 protein: CSARPPGRGNEQYF

D gene: TRBD1
V gene: TRBV3-1
J gene: TRBJ1-2
CDR3 protein: CASSQDPRQGRYGYTF

D gene: TRBD1
V gene: TRBV29-1
J gene: TRBJ1-1
CDR3 protein: CSVARGGSPREAFF

D gene: .
V gene: TRBV10-3
J gene: TRBJ2-3
CDR3 protein: CAITEEGGSTDTQYF

D gene: .
V gene: TRBV2
J gene: TRBJ2-1
CDR3 protein: CASSGGGFNNEQFF

D gene: .
V gene: TRBV5-1
J gene: TRBJ2-5
CDR3 protein: CASSLKRGFQETQYF

D gene: .
V gene: TRBV5-1
J gene: TRBJ1-1
CDR3 protein: CASSPLVGGMAEAFF

D gene: .
V gene: TRBV9
J gene: TRBJ2-1
CDR3 protein: CASSVGLGEQFF

D gene: TRBD1
V gene: TRBV12-3/TRBV12-4
J gene: TRBJ1-2
CDR3 protein: CASSPQGAANYGYTF

D gene: TRBD2
V gene: TRBV7-9
J gene: TRBJ2-1
CDR3 protein: CASSLVGGTSYNEQFF

D gene: .
V gene: TRBV12-3/TRBV12-4
J gene: TRBJ1-1
CDR3 protein: CASSFSDTDEAFF

D gene: .
V gene: TRBV9
J gene: TRBJ1-3
CDR3 protein: CASSPGRSGNTIYF

D gene: .
V gene: TRBV5-1
J gene: TRBJ2-3
CDR3 protein: CASSYLGLTDTQYF

D gene: .
V gene: TRBV12-3/TRBV12-4
J gene: TRBJ1-1
CDR3 protein: CASSFVTRGTEAFF

D gene: TRBD2
V gene: TRBV5-5
J gene: TRBJ2-1
CDR3 protein: CASSLEGGGPRNEQFF

D gene: TRBD2
V gene: TRBV13
J gene: TRBJ2-7
CDR3 protein: CASSLGRLAGSYEQYF

D gene: TRBD1
V gene: TRBV5-6
J gene: TRBJ1-2
CDR3 protein: CASSPRWDRHYGYTF

D gene: .
V gene: TRBV6-5
J gene: TRBJ2-7
CDR3 protein: CASSVSVTYEQYF

D gene: TRBD1
V gene: TRBV7-2
J gene: TRBJ2-7
CDR3 protein: CASSFQDRGIYEQYF

D gene: .
V gene: TRBV6-1
J gene: TRBJ1-1
CDR3 protein: CASIAQGIRNTEAFF

D gene: .
V gene: TRBV30
J gene: TRBJ2-1
CDR3 protein: CAWSPDRYNEQFF

D gene: .
V gene: TRBV7-9
J gene: TRBJ2-7
CDR3 protein: CASSLDQTYEQYF

D gene: TRBD1
V gene: TRBV27
J gene: TRBJ1-1
CDR3 protein: CASSPSTTGGMGYTEAFF

D gene: .
V gene: TRBV12-3/TRBV12-4
J gene: TRBJ1-2
CDR3 protein: CASSLGAARYGYTF

D gene: .
V gene: TRBV4-2
J gene: TRBJ2-6
CDR3 protein: CASSQDQVWRTSGANVLTF

D gene: .
V gene: TRBV21-1
J gene: TRBJ2-7
CDR3 protein: CASSNSPCGGGYHHYEQYF

D gene: TRBD2
V gene: TRBV30
J gene: TRBJ2-1
CDR3 protein: CALDGGSSYNEQFF

D gene: TRBD1
V gene: TRBV12-3/TRBV12-4
J gene: TRBJ2-7
CDR3 protein: CASSEGQGIYEQYF

D gene: .
V gene: TRBV20-1
J gene: TRBJ2-1
CDR3 protein: CSARDGRLRGGEQFF

D gene: .
V gene: TRBV12-3/TRBV12-4
J gene: TRBJ1-2
CDR3 protein: CASTVLGAPNYGYTF

D gene: .
V gene: TRBV10-3
J gene: TRBJ2-7
CDR3 protein: CAIRGSSYEQYF

D gene: .
V gene: TRBV12-3/TRBV12-4
J gene: TRBJ1-1
CDR3 protein: CASSFTGSNTEAFF

D gene: .
V gene: TRBV12-3/TRBV12-4
J gene: TRBJ2-7
CDR3 protein: CASSFRATYEQYF

D gene: TRBD1
V gene: TRBV12-3/TRBV12-4
J gene: TRBJ1-5
CDR3 protein: CASSTGASNQPQHF

D gene: .
V gene: TRBV6-1
J gene: TRBJ1-1
CDR3 protein: CASSVPRGVQGWWTEAFF

D gene: TRBD2
V gene: TRBV10-1
J gene: TRBJ2-1
CDR3 protein: CASSDASGGEQFF